The 32 T cell receptor beta chains below all came from one sample that was sequenced in a study of blood T cell repertoires in COVID-19. The table came from immunoSEQ multiplex PCR; TCRdb's copy has only in-frame clones and leaves some out. This table has approximately 21,000 clones, about 73% appearing once. Sequencing was done on a sample of peripheral blood. The receptors derive from a human donor in a cohort sampled during active or convalescent COVID-19.

The J gene is TRBJ1-5, the V gene TRBV27; D is perhaps TRBD1 (5 bases). Germline V lookup: CDR1 MNHEY, CDR2 SMNVEV (reference sequence). The CDR3 length is 13 residues. Trimming removed 6 bases from V and 7 bases from J, with 13 bases in between. CDR3 sequence reads: CASRRQYKQPQHF. The CDR3 bases are TGTGCCAGCAGACGACAGTACAAACAGCCCCAGCATTTT.

This chain uses TRBV3-1 (or the pseudogene TRBV3-2) with TRBJ1-1; no reliable D call. This CDR3 region has 13 residues. Per germline, CDR1 LGHDT and CDR2 YNNKEL (reference sequence). Trimming shortened V by 3 bases and J by 2 bases, and 7 bases separated the two germline ends. The CDR3 reads CASSQSQNTEAFF. CDR3 DNA sequence: TGTGCCAGCAGCCAGTCCCAAAACACTGAAGCTTTCTTT.

V gene TRBV6-5 combines with J gene TRBJ2-1, with a possible D match to TRBD2 (6 bases). The CDR3 has 11 amino acids. The ends were cut back, 7 bases at V and 9 bases at J, with 10 bases in the middle. CDR1 and CDR2 from the germline V gene are MNHEY and SVGAGI. CDR3 sequence reads: CASTVGGEQFF. CDR3 DNA sequence: TGTGCCAGCACTGTCGGGGGTGAGCAGTTCTTC.

The V gene is TRBV4-1, the J gene TRBJ1-5, with D tentatively TRBD1 (5 bases). This CDR3 comprises 15 residues. V lost 4 bases and J lost 4, with 14 bases in between. Germline lookup yields CDR1 MGHRA and CDR2 YSYEKL. This chain's CDR3 is CASSLGGGGNQPQHF. The CDR3 nucleotides are TGCGCCAGCAGCCTCGGGGGGGGAGGGAATCAGCCCCAGCATTTT.

This clone was counted between two and nine times. V gene TRBV7-6 combines with J gene TRBJ2-1; D might be TRBD2 (7 bases). CDR3 length: 17 residues. V dropped 2 bases and J dropped 5 bases, with 19 bases sitting between them. Germline CDR1 and CDR2: SGHVS and FNYEAQ. The CDR3: CASSLRQDGRFHNEQFF. The CDR3 nucleotides are TGTGCCAGCAGCTTAAGACAGGACGGGAGGTTCCACAATGAGCAGTTCTTC.

The chain is built from TRBV19 and TRBJ1-2; D ambiguous. The CDR3 totals 13 residues. Germline CDR1 reads LNHDA; CDR2 reads SQIVND (reference sequence). Trimming removed 6 bases from V and 6 bases from J, with 14 bases in between. CDR3 sequence: CASRVRTGDGYTF. CDR3 DNA: TGTGCCAGTAGGGTTCGAACCGGAGATGGCTACACCTTC. The entire variable domain, with the rest obtained from reference TRBV19 and TRBJ1-2, is as follows: DGGITQSPKYLFRKEGQNVTLSCEQNLNHDAMYWYRQDPGQGLRLIYYSQIVNDFQKGDIAEGYSVSREKKESFPLTVTSAQKNPTAFYLCASRVRTGDGYTFGSGTRLTVV.

The table lists this clone with a few counts. This chain links TRBV9 with TRBJ1-1, with D possibly TRBD1 on 5 matching bases. CDR3 length: 13 residues. Trimming took 3 bases from V and 1 from J, leaving 7 bases between them. Germline CDR1 is SGDLS and CDR2 is YYNGEE. For the CDR3, the DNA is TGTGCCAGCAGCGCTGACAGGAACACTGAAGCTTTCTTT. It is translated as CASSADRNTEAFF. Drawing the rest from reference TRBV9 and TRBJ1-1, the complete variable domain is DSGVTQTPKHLITATGQRVTLRCSPRSGDLSVYWYQQSLDQGLQFLIQYYNGEERAKGNILERFSAQQFPDLHSELNLSSLELGDSALYFCASSADRNTEAFFGQGTRLTVV.

This clone was seen only a few times. V gene TRBV19 combines with J gene TRBJ2-3, with D perhaps TRBD1 (6 bases). This CDR3 spans 14 amino acids. Germline V gene sequence: CDR1 LNHDA, CDR2 SQIVND (reference sequence). Trimming shortened V by 5 bases and J by 3 bases, and 12 bases separated the two germline ends. CDR3 sequence reads: CASSWGHGTDTQYF. The CDR3 nucleotides are TGTGCCAGTAGTTGGGGGCATGGGACAGATACGCAGTATTTT.

CDR3 coding DNA: TGTGCCATCAGCCCCGGTCCTGGTCTAGCGGGCGGAAATCAAAGGGGAGAGACCCAGTACTTC. Its translation is CAISPGPGLAGGNQRGETQYF. The V and J genes are TRBV10-3 and TRBJ2-5; 8 nucleotides agree with TRBD2. CDR1 ENHRY and CDR2 SYGVKD come from the germline V gene. The junction had 28 bases not matched to a gene; V was cut back by 6 bases and J by 4 bases. The CDR3 is 21 amino acids.

The V and J genes are TRBV28 and TRBJ2-1; 12 bases match TRBD2. The CDR3 has 15 amino acids. Looked up from germline, CDR1 is MDHEN and CDR2 is SYDVKM. V shed 5 bases and J 5 bases; nucleotides not matched to a gene: 4. Here the CDR3 reads CASSPLAGGHNEQFF. The DNA for the CDR3 is TGTGCCAGCAGTCCGCTAGCGGGGGGGCACAATGAGCAGTTCTTC.

The chain couples TRBV20-1 to TRBJ1-6, with D perhaps TRBD1 (5 bases). Germline V gene data show CDR1 as DFQATT and CDR2 as SNEGSKA (reference sequence). The CDR3 has 14 residues. V lost 3 bases and J 7 bases, leaving 13 bases between the germline ends. In DNA form, the CDR3 reads TGCAGTGCTAGTATGACAGTGGGAAATTCACCCCTCCACTTT. It codes for CSASMTVGNSPLHF.

This clone came up once. The CDR3 DNA sequence: TGTGCCAGCAGCTTAAACAGCGGAGGAAGCACAGATACGCAGTATTTT. Protein: CASSLNSGGSTDTQYF. The V gene is TRBV7-2, the J gene TRBJ2-3; weak D call: TRBD2 (5 bases). The CDR3 is made up of 16 amino acids. Per the germline V gene, CDR1 is SGHTA and CDR2 is FQGNSA. V lost 2 bases, J lost 0 bases, and 12 bases lay in between.

For the CDR3, the DNA is TGTGCCAGCAGACCAGGGGGAGGCCACCAAGAGACCCAGTACTTC. This encodes CASRPGGGHQETQYF. The chain links TRBV5-5 to TRBJ2-5; possible D gene TRBD1, 7 bases. CDR1 is SGHKS and CDR2 is YYEKEE in the germline V gene (reference sequence). Trimming removed 5 bases from V and 0 bases from J, with 14 bases in between. The CDR3 has 15 residues.

This clone was picked up a small number of times. The rearrangement links TRBV5-4 to TRBJ1-3, with no clear D. This CDR3 contains 15 residues. CDR1 and CDR2 (germline): SGHNT, YYREEE (reference sequence). V was clipped by 0 bases and J by 0 bases, with 7 bases between them. This CDR3 is CASSLAPSSGNTIYF. The CDR3 region has the DNA TGTGCCAGCAGCTTGGCCCCGAGCTCTGGAAACACCATATATTTT.

The V and J genes are TRBV27 and TRBJ2-1; D may be TRBD1 (5 bases). This CDR3 contains 16 residues. The germline V gene has CDR1 MNHEY and CDR2 SMNVEV (reference sequence). Trimming stripped 3 bases from V and 0 bases from J, with 12 bases between. The CDR3 DNA sequence: TGTGCCAGCAGTTTTAGGGGTGGAAGCTCCTACAATGAGCAGTTCTTC. Residues: CASSFRGGSSYNEQFF.

The chain joins TRBV7-6 to TRBJ2-7, with a possible D match to TRBD2 (6 bases). The CDR3 is 15 residues long. Trimming pared 4 bases from V and 3 bases from J, leaving 16 bases between. Germline V lookup: CDR1 SGHVS, CDR2 FNYEAQ. The DNA for the CDR3 is TGTGCCAGCAGCTCGTCATTGGGCGGGGACTACGAGCAGTACTTC. It translates to CASSSSLGGDYEQYF.

This clone has only a few counts. The chain combines TRBV6-5 with TRBJ1-2; D call uncertain. CDR1 and CDR2 (germline): MNHEY, SVGAGI. The CDR3 is made up of 16 amino acids. Trimming cost V 0 bases and J 2 bases, with 13 bases left between them. CDR3 residues: CASSYSRSGGNYGYTF. The CDR3 DNA follows: TGTGCCAGCAGTTACTCGCGTTCGGGTGGCAACTATGGCTACACCTTC.

This chain connects TRBV14 to TRBJ2-1; TRBD1 aligns across 7 bases. The junction had 8 bases not matched to a gene; V was cut back by 2 bases and J by 4 bases. The germline CDR1 and CDR2 sequences are SGHDN and FVKESK. The CDR3 is made up of 16 amino acids. The CDR3 reads CASSQRDRVGYNEQFF. The CDR3 nucleotides read TGTGCCAGCAGCCAACGAGACAGGGTGGGTTACAATGAGCAGTTCTTC.

The rearrangement uses TRBV5-4 and TRBJ2-3; a weak D match, TRBD1 (8 bases). Looked up from germline, CDR1 is SGHNT and CDR2 is YYREEE (reference sequence). The CDR3 has 15 amino acids. V was trimmed by 4 bases and J by 6 bases, leaving 18 bases between them. The CDR3 DNA reads TGTGCCAGCAGCCTACAGGGGGGGGTGATGGATACGCAGTATTTT. Its protein is CASSLQGGVMDTQYF. The full variable domain, completed using reference TRBV5-4 and TRBJ2-3, is ETGVTQSPTHLIKTRGQQVTLRCSSQSGHNTVSWYQQALGQGPQFIFQYYREEENGRGNFPPRFSGLQFPNYSSELNVNALELDDSALYLCASSLQGGVMDTQYFGPGTRLTVL.

V usage is TRBV5-1 and J usage is TRBJ2-1; possible D gene TRBD2, 5 bases. Germline V gene sequence: CDR1 SGHRS, CDR2 YFSETQ. Trimming left V 1 base short and J 8 bases short, with 10 bases between. This CDR3 region has 13 residues. The CDR3 sequence is CASSLYGVDEQFF. Here the CDR3 DNA reads TGCGCCAGCAGCTTGTACGGGGTCGATGAGCAGTTCTTC.

The chain carries TRBV7-2 and TRBJ2-5, with 15 positions matching TRBD2. Trimming removed 5 bases from V and 1 base from J; junction bases left unmatched: 2. Germline V gene lookup returns CDR1 SGHTA and CDR2 FQGNSA. This CDR3 contains 16 residues. CDR3 amino acids: CASSTGLAGGQETQYF. The CDR3 DNA is TGTGCCAGCAGCACGGGACTAGCGGGGGGCCAAGAGACCCAGTACTTC.

This clone was counted once. This rearrangement joins TRBV5-1 to TRBJ2-7, with a tentative D call TRBD1 (6 bases). CDR1 and CDR2 from the germline V gene are SGHRS and YFSETQ. The CDR3 covers 20 residues. The V end was cut by 2 bases, the J end by 7 bases, with 34 bases between. CDR3 protein: CASSFVTGQIPGQIIREQYF. CDR3 sequence (DNA): TGCGCCAGCAGCTTTGTAACGGGACAAATTCCCGGGCAAATTATACGGGAGCAGTACTTC.

The chain recombines TRBV28 with TRBJ1-1; no firm D call. CDR1 and CDR2 (germline): MDHEN, SYDVKM. This CDR3 is 12 amino acids long. The V and J ends lost 6 bases and 7 bases respectively, with 12 bases between them. CDR3 coding DNA: TGTGCCAGCAGCTCACTCGGAGGTGAAGCTTTCTTT. This sequence encodes CASSSLGGEAFF. Based on the CDR3 plus reference TRBV28 and TRBJ1-1, the full variable domain is DVKVTQSSRYLVKRTGEKVFLECVQDMDHENMFWYRQDPGLGLRLIYFSYDVKMKEKGDIPEGYSVSREKKERFSLILESASTNQTSMYLCASSSLGGEAFFGQGTRLTVV.

V is TRBV5-1 and J is TRBJ2-7; maybe TRBD1 (5 bases). Trimming took off 6 bases at V and 0 bases at J, with 10 bases between the two ends. CDR1 SGHRS and CDR2 YFSETQ come from the germline V gene. The CDR3 is 13 residues long. The CDR3 nucleotides are TGCGCCAGCAAGCCGACAGTCTCCTACGAGCAGTACTTC. Translated, it gives CASKPTVSYEQYF. The whole variable domain, filled in from reference TRBV5-1 and TRBJ2-7, reads KAGVTQTPRYLIKTRGQQVTLSCSPISGHRSVSWYQQTPGQGLQFLFEYFSETQRNKGNFPGRFSGRQFSNSRSEMNVSTLELGDSALYLCASKPTVSYEQYFGPGTRLTVT.

The rearrangement uses TRBV24-1 and TRBJ2-3; TRBD2 matches 7 bases. V was clipped by 3 bases and J by 10 bases; unmatched bases: 18. The CDR3 extends over 17 amino acids. Germline V lookup: CDR1 KGHDR, CDR2 SFDVKD. CDR3 region: CATSDTTGTIYRFAQYF. The CDR3 nucleotides are TGTGCCACCAGTGATACCACCGGGACTATCTACAGATTCGCGCAGTATTTT.

This chain links TRBV9 with TRBJ2-5, with 8 bases matching TRBD2. The CDR3 is 16 amino acids. Germline CDR1 reads SGDLS; CDR2 reads YYNGEE. Trimming removed 0 bases from V and 5 bases from J; junction bases left unmatched: 9. CDR3 DNA sequence: TGTGCCAGCAGCGTAGCGGGGGGGGGTTCGGGTGAGACCCAGTACTTC. It specifies CASSVAGGGSGETQYF.

A single count supports this clone. The chain carries TRBV5-1 and TRBJ1-1; 10 positions agree with TRBD1. Germline lookup yields CDR1 SGHRS and CDR2 YFSETQ. There are 16 residues in the CDR3. V gave up 0 bases and J gave up 4 bases; unmatched junction bases: 6. CDR3 sequence (DNA): TGCGCCAGCAGCTTGGGTTACAGGACAGGGGGCACTGAAGCTTTCTTT. Translated, it gives CASSLGYRTGGTEAFF.

The chain combines TRBV7-2 with TRBJ1-1; D gene uncertain. Germline CDR1 reads SGHTA; CDR2 reads FQGNSA. This CDR3 contains 13 residues. With 3 bases removed from V and 0 bases from J, the gap between germline ends came to 5 bases. CDR3 protein: CASSFQLNTEAFF. CDR3 bases: TGTGCCAGCAGCTTTCAGTTGAACACTGAAGCTTTCTTT.

The table lists this clone with a few counts. This chain joins TRBV5-1 and TRBJ2-5; the match to TRBD1 covers 7 bases. CDR1 SGHRS and CDR2 YFSETQ come from the germline V gene. This CDR3 region has 15 residues. Trimming at V came to 3 bases and at J to 5 bases, leaving 10 bases not matched to a gene. CDR3 protein: CASSSRQGGSETQYF. CDR3 nucleotides: TGCGCCAGCAGCTCCCGACAGGGTGGGAGTGAGACCCAGTACTTC. The whole variable domain, filled in from reference TRBV5-1 and TRBJ2-5, reads KAGVTQTPRYLIKTRGQQVTLSCSPISGHRSVSWYQQTPGQGLQFLFEYFSETQRNKGNFPGRFSGRQFSNSRSEMNVSTLELGDSALYLCASSSRQGGSETQYFGPGTRLLVL.

This clone occurred once. V gene TRBV28 combines with J gene TRBJ1-5, with no clear D. Per the germline V gene, CDR1 is MDHEN and CDR2 is SYDVKM. The V end lost 2 bases, the J end lost 3 bases, and 8 bases lay between the germline ends. CDR3 size: 14 residues. CDR3 DNA: TGTGCCAGCAGTTTAGGCGGACTCAATCAGCCCCAGCATTTT. Translating gives CASSLGGLNQPQHF.

The V and J genes are TRBV30 and TRBJ1-1; tentative D call: TRBD1 (5 bases). There are 14 residues in the CDR3. Germline lookup yields CDR1 GTSNPN and CDR2 SVGIG (reference sequence). The V gene lost 3 bases and the J gene lost 0 bases, with 11 bases spanning the gap. CDR3 region: CAWRRGSMNTEAFF. The DNA of the CDR3 is TGTGCCTGGAGAAGGGGTAGCATGAACACTGAAGCTTTCTTT. Based on the CDR3 plus reference TRBV30 and TRBJ1-1, the full variable domain is SQTIHQWPATLVQPVGSPLSLECTVEGTSNPNLYWYRQAAGRGLQLLFYSVGIGQISSEVPQNLSASRPQDRQFILSSKKLLLSDSGFYLCAWRRGSMNTEAFFGQGTRLTVV.

The chain combines TRBV3-1 (or the pseudogene TRBV3-2) with TRBJ2-1, with 7 bases aligning to TRBD2. There are 13 residues in the CDR3. The junction had 7 bases not matched to a gene; V was cut back by 2 bases and J by 12 bases. CDR1 is LGHDT, CDR2 YNNKEL, per germline (reference sequence). Here the CDR3 reads CASSQFDGGGQFF. CDR3 coding DNA: TGTGCCAGCAGCCAATTCGATGGGGGGGGGCAGTTCTTC.